What follows are 8 T cell receptor beta chains derived from one specimen sequenced in a study of blood T cell repertoires in COVID-19. Generated by immunoSEQ multiplex PCR, the TCRdb table keeps only in-frame clones and is missing some. The sample consists of approximately 330,000 clones, about 90% of them appearing once. Sequencing was done on a sample of peripheral blood. These receptors came from a woman between 40 and 55 years old with COVID-19, enrolled during active disease.

The J gene is TRBJ2-7, the V gene TRBV7-9, with D tentatively TRBD1 (6 bases). Germline V gene lookup returns CDR1 SEHNR and CDR2 FQNEAQ (reference sequence). V was clipped by 4 bases and J by 2 bases, with 15 bases between them. The CDR3 contains 15 residues. The DNA for the CDR3 is TGTGCCAGCAGCTACCCTCCGGGACAAACCTACGAGCAGTACTTC. Translated: CASSYPPGQTYEQYF.

This chain links TRBV18 with TRBJ1-4; D is perhaps TRBD1 (6 bases). The CDR3 loop spans 15 amino acids. Germline V gene lookup returns CDR1 KGHSH and CDR2 LQKENI. The V end was cut by 0 bases, the J end by 5 bases, with 10 bases between. The CDR3 DNA reads as TGTGCCAGCTCACCACCGGACAGCCGGAATGAAAAACTGTTTTTT. It encodes CASSPPDSRNEKLFF.

The chain links TRBV5-4 to TRBJ1-4, with 9 bases aligning to TRBD1. Germline V gene data show CDR1 as SGHNT and CDR2 as YYREEE (reference sequence). V was pared by 4 bases and J by 6 bases, with 4 bases of the junction left unmatched. The CDR3 runs 14 residues. CDR3 protein: CASSSGTGYEKLFF. The CDR3 DNA is TGTGCCAGCAGCAGCGGGACAGGGTATGAAAAACTGTTTTTT.

A few counts support this clone. This sequence joins TRBV2 and TRBJ1-4; TRBD1 is a possible D gene (5 bases). The V gene lost 2 bases and the J gene lost 5 bases, with 9 bases spanning the gap. The CDR3 sequence is 14 residues long. CDR1 and CDR2 (germline): SNHLY, FYNNEI. In DNA, the CDR3 is TGTGCCAGCAGTGAACGGACATTCAATGAAAAACTGTTTTTT. Encoded protein: CASSERTFNEKLFF.

This chain joins TRBV6-6 and TRBJ2-1, with 11 bases that match TRBD2. J gave up 4 bases and V 4 bases, and 6 bases lay outside the gene matches. This CDR3 has 16 amino acids. Germline CDR1 reads MNHNY; CDR2 reads SVGAGI (reference sequence). The CDR3 DNA is TGTGCCAGCAGTTTAGCGGGAGGGCCCTCGTACAATGAGCAGTTCTTC. This codes for CASSLAGGPSYNEQFF.

The J gene is TRBJ1-1, the V gene TRBV5-1; 8 bases are a match to TRBD1. Germline V gene lookup returns CDR1 SGHRS and CDR2 YFSETQ. Trimming took 4 bases from V and 0 from J; bases not matched to a gene: 8. CDR3 length equals 16 residues. In DNA form, the CDR3 reads TGCGCCAGCAGCGTTGGACAGGGTCCCATGAACACTGAAGCTTTCTTT. Its translation: CASSVGQGPMNTEAFF.

The chain carries TRBV29-1 and TRBJ1-5; D perhaps matches TRBD1 (6 bases). Germline V gene sequence: CDR1 SQVTM, CDR2 ANQGSEA. Deletions cut 6 bases from V and 5 bases from J, with 17 bases between. This CDR3 has 14 residues. The CDR3 region is CSVMRTDTYQPQHF. Here the CDR3 DNA reads TGCAGCGTAATGAGGACAGATACCTATCAGCCCCAGCATTTT.

The chain employs TRBV11-3 and TRBJ2-3; TRBD2 aligns across 7 bases. With V trimmed by 5 bases and J by 4 bases, 15 bases remained unmatched. Germline V CDR1 and CDR2: SGHNT, YENEEA. The CDR3 loop spans 17 amino acids. CDR3 bases: TGTGCCAGCAGCCAAACAAATCGACTAGCCCCCCCAGATACGCAGTATTTT. Its translation: CASSQTNRLAPPDTQYF. Looking up the rest from reference TRBV11-3 and TRBJ2-3 gives the full variable domain: EAGVVQSPRYKIIEKKQPVAFWCNPISGHNTLYWYLQNLGQGPELLIRYENEEAVDDSQLPKDRFSAERLKGVDSTLKIQPAELGDSAVYLCASSQTNRLAPPDTQYFGPGTRLTVL.